This entry features one T cell receptor beta chain sequence. Clones were read by immunoSEQ multiplex PCR, and TCRdb kept only the in-frame ones, dropping some. This table holds about 74,000 clones, roughly 84% found once. This entry belongs to a study of blood T cell repertoires in COVID-19. For the study at large: The United States, Italy and Spain provided the acute and convalescent COVID-19 samples.

Germline-derived CDR1 and CDR2 are MNHEY and SVGAGI. V gave up 8 bases and J gave up 7 bases, with 17 bases separating them. The CDR3 runs 13 residues. Sequencing input: peripheral blood. The clonotype comes from a man aged 70-80 years with active or convalescent COVID-19. The gene calls are TRBV6-5 and TRBJ1-1, with TRBD1 as a possible D gene (5 bases). CDR3 loop: CASSVGPGGEAFF. CDR3 sequence (DNA): TGTGCCAGCTCCGTGGGACCGGGGGGTGAAGCTTTCTTT.